This T cell receptor beta chain was observed in a study of T-cell memory formation after mild COVID-19. Overall study context: Among the donors, TCR clusters were largely specific to each donor. The study, taken as a whole, reports: Those CD4+ clones that contracted were mainly in CM and EM (CD8+ ones in EMRA).

In TCRdb, the 5' RACE reads were re-called with MiXCR into one record per CDR3 protein. This table has about 210,000 distinct CDR3 sequences, 27% appearing once. With respect to this clonotype: Its matching antigen is unknown.

This CDR3 is 14 amino acids long. In germline, CDR1 is MGHRA, CDR2 YSYEKL. Trimming removed 1 base from V and 4 bases from J, with 10 bases in between. This chain uses TRBV4-1 with TRBJ2-5, with unresolved D. The sequenced material came from PBMCs or a T cell subset sorted from them (not recorded which). The TCR originated in an adult woman who had mild COVID-19 (a few samples of this study predate the infection). Cell type and time point are not known. CDR3 nucleotides: TGCGCCAGCAGCCAAGCCCGAAGGGCAGAGACCCAGTACTTC. Protein product: CASSQARRAETQYF.